These T cell receptor beta chains were read from a single sample in a study of cytomegalovirus exposure and HLA in healthy donors. The protocol was immunoSEQ multiplex PCR, while the TCRdb copy is restricted to in-frame clones and leaves out a portion. The sample includes approximately 150,000 clones, approximately 71% of them seen just once. Sequencing input: PBMCs. The receptors come from a middle-aged man in good health and CMV-seronegative. CDR3s include the opening cysteine and the closing phenylalanine or tryptophan. The D gene is left open where the match is weak. For some rows the clone size is stated as once, few or many, or as a class when expanded; others skip it.

>TRBJ1-1|few|TRBV18|13|.
TGTGCCAGCTCACCACCTTCTAGCTCTGAAGCTTTCTTT
CASSPPSSSEAFF
>TRBJ2-7|.|TRBV11-3|16|.
TGTGCCAGCAGCTTAGTGGCCGGCGGGGCCTCCTACGAGCAGTACTTC
CASSLVAGGASYEQYF
>TRBJ2-7|.|TRBV4-1|15|.
TGCGCCAGCAGCCAAGATACGGCGGGTCTCTACGAGCAGTACTTC
CASSQDTAGLYEQYF
>TRBJ1-1|few|TRBV20-1|11|.
TGCAGTGCTTCGAGAGGGACTGAAGCTTTCTTT
CSASRGTEAFF
>TRBJ1-3|.|TRBV6-1|14|.
TGTGCCGCGACGGTAGGGGGCTCTGGAAACACCATATATTTT
CAATVGGSGNTIYF
>TRBJ2-1|.|TRBV5-1|13|.
TGCGCCAGCGAGCCAGGGATAGGGAATGAGCAGTTCTTC
CASEPGIGNEQFF
>TRBJ1-6|once|TRBV7-9|19|.
TGTGCCAGCAGCTCCGCCTTGAGAGGGACAACCGCAAAGAGTTCACCCCTCCACTTT
CASSSALRGTTAKSSPLHF
>TRBJ2-5|.|TRBV19|14|.
TGTGCCAGTAAATTCCACCACAGCCAAGAGACCCAGTACTTC
CASKFHHSQETQYF
>TRBJ1-1|few|TRBV5-1|18|.
TGCGCCAGCAGCACATTTGCAGGGGTAAGGAGCGGGAACACTGAAGCTTTCTTT
CASSTFAGVRSGNTEAFF
>TRBJ2-6|.|TRBV15|13|.
TGTGCCACCCCATCCTCTGGGGCCAACGTCCTGACTTTC
CATPSSGANVLTF
>TRBJ2-3|.|TRBV25-1|14|.
TGTGCCAGCAGTGATGACGGGGGCACAGATACGCAGTATTTT
CASSDDGGTDTQYF
>TRBJ1-1|few|TRBV29-1|12|.
TGCAGCGCTGATAGGACTTCGGTTCGAGCTTTCTTT
CSADRTSVRAFF
>TRBJ1-5|.|TRBV6-1|12|.
TGTGCCAGCAGCGAGGGAGACCAGCCCCAGCATTTT
CASSEGDQPQHF
>TRBJ2-7|once|TRBV5-6|15|TRBD1
TGTGCCAGCAGCTTGCGGGACAGGGGGTCCTACGAGCAGTACTTC
CASSLRDRGSYEQYF
>TRBJ1-2|.|TRBV6-5|14|TRBD1
TGTGCCAGCCTCCCAACAGGGGCTCCCTATGGCTACACCTTC
CASLPTGAPYGYTF
>TRBJ2-6|.|TRBV27|15|.
TGTGCCAGCAGTTCCCACAGCTCTGGGGCCAACGTCCTGACTTTC
CASSSHSSGANVLTF
>TRBJ2-3|.|TRBV14|17|.
TGTGCCAGCAGCCAAGACGGAGACCGGAGGATAACAGATACGCAGTATTTT
CASSQDGDRRITDTQYF
>TRBJ2-1|.|TRBV5-1|17|TRBD2
TGCGCCAGCAGCGGAAACCTTGGACTAGCGGGGTACAATGAGCAGTTCTTC
CASSGNLGLAGYNEQFF
>TRBJ1-5|few|TRBV10-2|15|.
TGCGCCAGCAGTGGGACAGATTATAGCAATCAGCCCCAGCATTTT
CASSGTDYSNQPQHF
>TRBJ2-5|.|TRBV9|15|TRBD1
TGTGCCAGCAGCGTAGGGGCAGGGGGCTTTGAGACCCAGTACTTC
CASSVGAGGFETQYF
>TRBJ2-1|.|TRBV14|13|.
TGTGCCAGCAGCCATGGGGGCGCCGGAGAGCAGTTCTTC
CASSHGGAGEQFF
>TRBJ2-4|.|TRBV4-1|19|.
TGCGCCAGCAGCCAAGAGGGGGACACTTATTTTTTAGCCAAAAACATTCAGTACTTC
CASSQEGDTYFLAKNIQYF
>TRBJ2-1|.|TRBV2|15|TRBD2
TGTGCCAGCACCGAACGGGTAGCGGGGCGAAATGAGCAGTTCTTC
CASTERVAGRNEQFF